This TCR beta chain was identified in a study of T-cell memory formation after mild COVID-19 (dated by TCRdb to the early 2020s). Regarding the research as a whole: TCR sequence clusters from the two donors were largely donor specific. In a couple of donors, T-cell clones that expanded and contracted after mild COVID-19 were followed by sequencing TCRalpha and TCRbeta repertoires longitudinally. Two young, previously healthy adult volunteers made up the cohort, one male and one female. Here is what the overall study found, with its caveats: Contracting CD4+ clones turned up mainly in the CM and EM memory subsets, whereas EMRA was where CD8+ clones were enriched. Clones contracting from day 15 to 85 had balanced CD4/CD8 phenotypes, while a second wave expanding from day 15 to 37 was biased towards CD4+. Only two mild cases were covered in the study, and larger cohorts including severe cases with pre-infection samples were considered necessary. SARS-CoV-2 specificity was not confirmed for the second-wave clones peaking on day 37. Some responding clones were detected in pre-infection memory, which suggested that pre-existing cross-reactive memory T cells had joined the SARS-CoV-2 response.

TCRdb names Illumina NovaSeq 6000 as the instrument used. Using 5'RACE with constant-segment primers, TCRalpha and TCRbeta cDNA libraries were constructed, with sample barcodes and unique molecular identifiers added in the process. Trizol reagent was used to extract RNA from every sample. Library amplification was performed in two PCR steps, and a second sample barcode and Illumina TruSeq adapters were introduced in the second step. Libraries were sequenced on an Illumina NovaSeq with 2 x 150 bp paired-end reads. Per the authors' processing: With migec v1.2.7, reads were demultiplexed and then collapsed into UMI-guided consensus sequences. With mixcr v2.1.11, UMI consensuses were aligned to TRA and TRB V and J templates and assembled into clonotypes. Clonotypes were classified as expanded or contracted when called significant by both edgeR and NoisET, with noise models trained on biological replicates. For edgeR calls, a false discovery rate-adjusted p below 0.01 and a log2 fold-change threshold of 1 were applied. As an exploratory analysis of dynamics, max-normalized trajectories of the 1000 most abundant clonotypes were examined with PCA combined with hierarchical clustering. Separately sequenced CD4+ and CD8+ repertoires were used to assign a CD4 or CD8 phenotype to each responding clone. The public reads were reanalyzed by TCRdb: fastp trimming at Q25, MiXCR alignment, in-frame beta chains only. Each CDR3 protein appears once, grouped with its most common genes and DNA. TCRdb, not the authors, supplied the V and J calls. The sample table lists 190,000 or so distinct CDR3 sequences, 20% to 25% of them with a count of one. In total, the top ten clones hold around 23% of the sample.

PBMCs were isolated by Ficoll-Paque density gradient centrifugation. CDR3 length: 16 amino acids, cysteine to phenylalanine. The only DNA kept is the CDR3, 48 bases in frame from the first base. The germline V gene sets CDR1 to SGHRS and CDR2 to YFSETQ. The V end gives up 5 bases and the J end 4 bases, leaving 12 bases in the junction not matched to a gene. With respect to this clonotype: Its antigen is still unknown. Base qualities are not recorded, but no much larger clone differs from it by a single base.

The sequence derives from an adult woman who had mild COVID-19 (a few samples of this study predate the infection). The sample titles of this study are shuffled in the database, so cell type and time point are left out; the donor was told from shared clones. Sequencing input: PBMCs or a T cell subset sorted from them (not recorded which). Here the chain combines TRBV5-1 and TRBJ2-1, and TRBD2 aligns with 7 junction nucleotides. The DNA sequence is given as TGCGCCAGCAGACATAACAGCGGGACCTATTACAATGAGCAGTTCTTC. This gives the protein CASRHNSGTYYNEQFF.